These 30 T cell receptor beta chains originate from one sample sequenced in a study of blood T cells in healthy people across ages. Next came a second PCR, run for about 6 to 12 cycles, which used a sample-barcoded 5' primer along with a J-beta primer mix. Using its own MiXCR run on the 5' RACE reads, TCRdb lists one record per CDR3 protein. In the table there are about 1 million distinct CDR3 sequences, over 35% of which are singletons. The sequenced material came from blood. These receptors were collected from a woman in her sixties in good health.

This chain uses TRBV4-2 with TRBJ2-1, with 9 bases that match TRBD2. The length of the CDR3 is 15 residues. In germline, CDR1 is LGHNA, CDR2 YNFKEQ. V lost 2 bases and J lost 5; bases outside the gene matches: 4. The CDR3 spells CASSQPGLAHNEQFF. In DNA form, the CDR3 reads TGTGCCAGCAGCCAACCGGGACTAGCACACAATGAGCAGTTCTTC.

This clonotype was seen repeatedly, ten times or more. This chain joins TRBV20-1 and TRBJ2-7; 9 nucleotides align to TRBD2. This CDR3 spans 14 amino acids. Trimming took 5 bases from V and 6 from J; bases not matched to a gene: 11. The germline gives CDR1 DFQATT, CDR2 SNEGSKA (reference sequence). CDR3 sequence: CSAEGRREGREQYF. DNA of the CDR3: TGCAGTGCTGAGGGGCGGCGGGAGGGCCGCGAGCAGTACTTC.

The V gene is TRBV4-1, the J gene TRBJ2-7, with D perhaps TRBD1 (5 bases). The CDR3 is 16 residues long. The ends were cut back, 0 bases at V and 3 bases at J, with 15 bases in the middle. The germline V gene has CDR1 MGHRA and CDR2 YSYEKL. The CDR3 loop is CASSQDIGQGNYEQYF. The CDR3 bases are TGCGCCAGCAGCCAAGATATTGGGCAGGGAAACTACGAGCAGTACTTC.

This clonotype was picked up many times. The J gene is TRBJ2-7, the V gene TRBV24-1; D is unclear. V was pared by 9 bases and J by 3 bases, with 5 bases between. This CDR3 is built from 10 residues. Germline V gene sequence: CDR1 KGHDR, CDR2 SFDVKD. This CDR3 is CATPYYEQYF. The CDR3 region has the DNA TGTGCCACCCCCTACTACGAGCAGTACTTC.

V usage is TRBV7-3 and J usage is TRBJ1-6; 7 nucleotides match TRBD1. Germline CDR1 SGHTA, CDR2 FQGTGA. After removal of 2 bases from V and 7 bases from J, the junction contained 5 bases not matched to a gene. The CDR3 loop spans 15 amino acids. CDR3 DNA sequence: TGTGCCAGCAGCTTAGGTACAGGGGTAAATTCACCCCTCCACTTT. Protein: CASSLGTGVNSPLHF.

This clonotype occurred a few times. The J gene is TRBJ2-5, the V gene TRBV5-5, with 9 positions matching TRBD1. The ends lost 0 bases at V and 0 bases at J; junction bases unmatched: 15. The CDR3 covers 20 residues. The germline V gene encodes CDR1 SGHKS and CDR2 YYEKEE (reference sequence). CDR3 coding DNA: TGTGCCAGCAGCTTGGGAGCGGGACAGGGACAGAGGTCGGACCAAGAGACCCAGTACTTC. Translated, it gives CASSLGAGQGQRSDQETQYF.

This chain links TRBV6-5 with TRBJ2-1; 12 bases are a match to TRBD2. CDR1 and CDR2 (germline): MNHEY, SVGAGI. The ends lost 6 bases at V and 12 bases at J; junction bases unmatched: 12. The CDR3 runs to 15 residues. CDR3 loop: CASRGAGLAGYGQFF. CDR3 bases: TGTGCCAGCAGGGGAGCCGGACTAGCGGGATACGGGCAGTTCTTC.

CDR3 sequence reads: CASSVRGGPNEKLFF. CDR3 nucleotide sequence: TGTGCCAGCAGCGTCCGAGGCGGACCTAATGAAAAACTGTTTTTT. The V gene is TRBV6-4, the J gene TRBJ1-4; no definite D call. The CDR3 sequence is 15 residues long. V dropped 6 bases and J dropped 3 bases, with 14 bases sitting between them. From germline, CDR1 is MRHNA and CDR2 SNTAGT.

The chain employs TRBV29-1 and TRBJ2-5; TRBD1 aligns across 7 bases. The V gene end was trimmed by 6 bases and the J gene end by 5 bases; junction bases not matched to a gene: 9. CDR1 SQVTM and CDR2 ANQGSEA come from the germline V gene. The CDR3 covers 13 residues. CDR3 nucleotides: TGCAGCGTACCAACGACAGGGACGGAGACCCAGTACTTC. It specifies CSVPTTGTETQYF. Looking up the rest from reference TRBV29-1 and TRBJ2-5 gives the full variable domain: SAVISQKPSRDICQRGTSLTIQCQVDSQVTMMFWYRQQPGQSLTLIATANQGSEATYESGFVIDKFPISRPNLTFSTLTVSNMSPEDSSIYLCSVPTTGTETQYFGPGTRLLVL.

V is TRBV6-5 and J is TRBJ2-7, with no clear D. In germline, CDR1 is MNHEY, CDR2 SVGAGI. CDR3 length equals 13 residues. The V end lost 4 bases, the J end lost 0 bases, and 7 bases lay between the germline ends. Written as DNA, the CDR3 is TGTGCCAGCAGTTGGAAGGGCTCCTACGAGCAGTACTTC. The encoded protein is CASSWKGSYEQYF.

Comments on this clonotype: An end of the junction does not agree with germline; a read error may underlie this. The rearrangement joins TRBV15 to TRBJ2-1; 13 nucleotides match TRBD2. Germline CDR1 LNHNV, CDR2 YYDKDF (reference sequence). The CDR3 runs to 14 residues. CDR3 nucleotides: TGTGCCACCAGCAGGGGGACTAGCGGGAATGTGCAGTTCTTC. This encodes CATSRGTSGNVQFF.

The rearrangement links TRBV28 to TRBJ2-6; D gene uncertain. The germline V gene has CDR1 MDHEN and CDR2 SYDVKM. V was trimmed by 7 bases and J by 1 base, leaving 20 bases between them. The CDR3 covers 18 residues. For the CDR3, the DNA is TGTGCCAGCACTATAGGTCGGTGGCTGGGGTCTGGGGCCAACGTCCTGACTTTC. Translation: CASTIGRWLGSGANVLTF.

The V gene is TRBV14, the J gene TRBJ2-7; 9 bases are a match to TRBD2. The V gene end was trimmed by 1 base and the J gene end by 7 bases; junction bases not matched to a gene: 11. This CDR3 is 16 amino acids long. Germline lookup yields CDR1 SGHDN and CDR2 FVKESK. Here the CDR3 DNA reads TGTGCCAGCAGCCAAGTGGCGGGAGGGCCCCGAAATGAGCAGTACTTC. Its translation is CASSQVAGGPRNEQYF.

This clonotype was counted only a few times. The chain joins TRBV5-6 to TRBJ2-5; 8 positions match TRBD2. The length of the CDR3 is 15 residues. The V gene end was trimmed by 0 bases and the J gene end by 11 bases; junction bases not matched to a gene: 12. CDR1 and CDR2 from the germline V gene are SGHDT and YYEEEE. The CDR3 region is CASSLGAGAAGEQYF. The CDR3 nucleotides are TGTGCCAGCAGCTTGGGAGCGGGAGCTGCGGGGGAGCAGTACTTC.

The chain is built from TRBV24-1 and TRBJ2-5; possibly TRBD1 for D (5 bases). The CDR3 has 12 amino acids. Trimming removed 3 bases at V and 5 bases at J, with 6 bases between. Germline CDR1 reads KGHDR; CDR2 reads SFDVKD. The CDR3 here is CATSDRQETQYF. The CDR3 nucleotides are TGTGCCACCAGTGATCGACAGGAGACCCAGTACTTC.

The chain has TRBV6-5 and TRBJ2-4; perhaps TRBD2 as D (6 bases). TRBJ2-7 explains the end of the DNA better; the J call may be wrong. The CDR3 is 14 residues long. Per the germline V gene, CDR1 is MNHEY and CDR2 is SVGAGI. The CDR3 loop reads CASSFNGGAYEQYF. Written as DNA, the CDR3 is TGTGCCAGCAGTTTTAACGGGGGAGCGTACGAGCAGTACTTC.

This clonotype was recorded a few times. CDR3 in DNA: TGTGCCATCACCGAAGGTCTAGCGGGAGGACCCTCCACAGATACGCAGTATTTT. Encoded protein: CAITEGLAGGPSTDTQYF. V gene TRBV10-3 combines with J gene TRBJ2-3, with TRBD2 identical over 11 bases. Germline V lookup: CDR1 ENHRY, CDR2 SYGVKD. Trimming removed 7 bases from V and 2 bases from J; junction bases left unmatched: 14. The CDR3 runs 18 residues.

This clonotype was counted a few times. The chain couples TRBV4-1 to TRBJ1-4; D gene unclear. Trimming left V 1 base short and J 10 bases short, with 7 bases between. Germline V gene lookup returns CDR1 MGHRA and CDR2 YSYEKL. The CDR3 is 12 residues long. The CDR3 nucleotides are TGCGCCAGCAGCCAAGGGCAGGCAAAACTGTTTTTT. Amino acids: CASSQGQAKLFF.

This chain links TRBV6-1 with TRBJ1-2; TRBD1 matches at 9 bases. The V segment lost 2 bases and the J segment 5 bases; nucleotides outside the gene matches: 9. The CDR3 sequence is 16 residues long. CDR1 and CDR2 from the germline V gene are MNHNS and SASEGT. The DNA of the CDR3 is TGTGCCAGCAGTGAAAATTACCGGGACAGGGTTTATGGCTACACCTTC. This sequence encodes CASSENYRDRVYGYTF.

This sequence joins TRBV20-1 and TRBJ2-3; possibly TRBD1 for D (5 bases). CDR1 is DFQATT and CDR2 is SNEGSKA in the germline V gene (reference sequence). The CDR3 loop spans 15 amino acids. The V end was cut by 0 bases, the J end by 4 bases, with 14 bases between. CDR3 nucleotides: TGCAGTGCTAGAGATCTCAGGGTTGGCGCAGATACGCAGTATTTT. Its protein is CSARDLRVGADTQYF.

The V call is TRBV28, the J call TRBJ2-1, with a tentative D call TRBD2 (6 bases). Trimming took off 5 bases at V and 5 bases at J, with 10 bases between the two ends. CDR1 is MDHEN, CDR2 SYDVKM, per germline. The CDR3 spans 13 residues. The CDR3 DNA reads TGTGCCAGCAGTCCGACTAGGCACAATGAGCAGTTCTTC. It specifies CASSPTRHNEQFF.

The CDR3 is CASSRGTVPEQYF. The CDR3 coding sequence is TGTGCCAGCAGCAGGGGGACAGTCCCCGAGCAGTACTTC. The rearrangement uses TRBV12-3 or TRBV12-4 and TRBJ2-5; 7 bases map to TRBD1. The last part of the DNA fits TRBJ2-7 better; the J call may be wrong. The CDR3 is 13 amino acids.

This clonotype has only a few counts. V and J are TRBV20-1 and TRBJ2-7; 8 bases are shared with TRBD2. Germline V CDR1 and CDR2: DFQATT, SNEGSKA (reference sequence). Trimming cost V 3 bases and J 3 bases; bases outside gene matches: 13. The CDR3 has 16 residues. CDR3: CSASPGGASGYYEQYF. DNA for the CDR3: TGCAGTGCTAGCCCCGGTGGGGCTAGCGGGTACTACGAGCAGTACTTC.

The V and J genes are TRBV6-6 and TRBJ1-2; 8 nucleotides agree with TRBD1. CDR1 and CDR2 from the germline V gene are MNHNY and SVGAGI (reference sequence). The V and J ends lost 2 bases and 6 bases, in that order; junction bases with no gene match: 8. This CDR3 is 15 amino acids long. CDR3 protein: CASSYPRQGIDGYTF. The CDR3 DNA follows: TGTGCCAGCAGTTACCCTAGACAGGGGATCGATGGCTACACCTTC.

The chain employs TRBV29-1 and TRBJ2-3, with 7 bases aligning to TRBD1. The germline CDR1 and CDR2 sequences are SQVTM and ANQGSEA. The trim removed 0 bases at V and 4 bases at J, leaving 10 bases unmatched. CDR3 length: 16 amino acids. The CDR3 spells CSVEDRRPRGPDTQYF. Here the CDR3 DNA reads TGCAGCGTTGAAGATCGACGTCCGAGGGGGCCAGATACGCAGTATTTT.

The J gene is TRBJ2-7, the V gene TRBV25-1; no clear D gene. The germline V gene has CDR1 MGHDK and CDR2 SYGVNS. V was cut by 2 bases and J by 6 bases, with 11 bases left in between. The CDR3 extends over 13 amino acids. The CDR3 protein is CASSEILRVEQYF. The CDR3 coding sequence is TGTGCCAGCAGTGAAATATTGAGAGTCGAGCAGTACTTC.

The chain recombines TRBV13 with TRBJ2-3; unclear D gene. V was shortened by 4 bases and J by 4 bases, with 18 bases between the two germline ends. The CDR3 sequence is 16 residues long. Germline V gives CDR1 PRHDT, CDR2 FYEKMQ (reference sequence). The CDR3 spells CASSSYGLRLADTQYF. The CDR3 nucleotides are TGTGCCAGCAGCTCTTACGGATTAAGACTGGCAGATACGCAGTATTTT.

This clonotype showed up just a few times. This chain joins TRBV5-1 and TRBJ2-5, with TRBD2 matching 8 bases. The germline V gene encodes CDR1 SGHRS and CDR2 YFSETQ. The V and J ends lost 2 bases and 5 bases, in that order; junction bases with no gene match: 8. This CDR3 region has 15 residues. CDR3 region: CASSFTGGMMETQYF. DNA of the CDR3: TGCGCCAGCAGCTTCACGGGAGGGATGATGGAGACCCAGTACTTC.

In this sample, this clonotype turned up a few times. The chain recombines TRBV2 with TRBJ1-1; TRBD1 is a possible D gene (6 bases). This CDR3 has 12 residues. The V end was cut by 11 bases, the J end by 5 bases, with 15 bases between. From germline, CDR1 is SNHLY and CDR2 FYNNEI. CDR3 sequence (DNA): TGTGCCCGTATGACTGGGACAACTGAAGCTTTCTTT. Translated, it gives CARMTGTTEAFF.

This CDR3 reads CATSEGPFAGADTQYF. In DNA, the CDR3 is TGTGCCACCAGTGAGGGGCCTTTTGCAGGTGCAGATACGCAGTATTTT. The chain links TRBV24-1 to TRBJ2-3, with D perhaps TRBD1 (5 bases). Germline CDR1 KGHDR, CDR2 SFDVKD. Trimming removed 4 bases at V and 4 bases at J, with 17 bases between. The CDR3 runs 16 residues.